The present T cell receptor (beta chain) was sequenced within a study of T-cell memory formation after mild COVID-19 (dated by TCRdb to the early 2020s). Notes on the research overall: Most TCR sequence clusters were specific to one of the two donors. In two donors, T-cell clones that expanded and contracted after mild COVID-19 were followed by sequencing TCRalpha and TCRbeta repertoires longitudinally. Two young, previously healthy adult volunteers, one female and one male, were included in the cohort. Results the study describes overall, beyond this receptor: Some responding clones were detected in pre-infection memory, which suggested that pre-existing cross-reactive memory T cells had joined the SARS-CoV-2 response. The study included only a couple of mild cases, and larger cohorts that include severe cases with pre-infection samples were judged to be necessary. Contracting CD4+ clones were located mainly in the CM and EM memory subsets, whereas CD8+ clones were found to be enriched in EMRA. SARS-CoV-2 specificity of the second-wave clones peaking on day 37 was not confirmed. Clones that contracted from day 15 to 85 showed balanced CD4/CD8 phenotypes, whereas a second wave of clones that expanded from day 15 to 37 leaned towards CD4+.

PBMCs were isolated by Ficoll-Paque density gradient centrifugation. This clonotype was observed a few times. Its antigen is still unknown. No quality values exist for individual bases; no much larger clone is one base distant. Reads for this sample came from an Illumina NovaSeq 6000. cDNA libraries for TCRalpha and TCRbeta were prepared by 5'RACE using constant-segment primers, with sample barcodes and unique molecular identifiers added. Trizol reagent was used to extract RNA from every sample. The libraries were amplified in two PCR steps, and the second step added a second sample barcode and Illumina TruSeq adapters. Sequencing of libraries was performed on an Illumina NovaSeq with 2 x 150 bp paired-end reads. In the original analysis: Reads were demultiplexed and collapsed into UMI-guided consensus sequences with migec v1.2.7. Using mixcr v2.1.11, UMI consensuses were aligned to TRA and TRB V and J templates and then assembled into clonotypes. A clonotype was counted as expanded or contracted only when both edgeR and NoisET called the clonotype significant, with the noise models trained on biological replicates. For edgeR calls, the thresholds were a false discovery rate-adjusted p below 0.01 and a log2 fold-change of 1. PCA with hierarchical clustering of max-normalized trajectories of the 1000 most abundant clonotypes was used as exploratory dynamics analysis. Separately sequenced CD4+ and CD8+ repertoires were used to assign the CD4 or CD8 phenotype of responding clones. TCRdb's own reprocessing of the public reads used fastp at Q25 and MiXCR and kept productive beta chains. Every CDR3 protein is listed once, alongside the most common genes and DNA of its rows. The V and J calls come from TCRdb's annotation, not from the publication. Counted in this sample were about 280,000 distinct CDR3 sequences; approximately 8.4% of them appeared once. The ten largest clonotypes hold 20% to 25% of the sample.

For this chain, trimming is 2 bases at the V end and 6 bases at the J end, and the number of junction bases without a gene match is 4. Via the germline V gene, CDR1 is SGHTA and CDR2 FQGNSA. The CDR3 runs 15 amino acids, cysteine and phenylalanine included. Only the CDR3 portion is preserved as DNA: 45 bases, with reading frame beginning at the first base. The receptor was derived from a man between 18 and 35 years old who had mild COVID-19 (a few samples of this study predate the infection). The sample titles of this study are shuffled in the database, so cell type and time point are left out; the donor was told from shared clones. The chain uses TRBV7-2 and TRBJ1-5, and 10 junctional nucleotides match TRBD1. The sample taken for sequencing was PBMCs or a T cell subset sorted from them (not recorded which). The CDR3 is CASSLNGQGVQPQHF. The nucleotide sequence is TGTGCCAGCAGCTTAAACGGACAGGGGGTTCAGCCCCAGCATTTT.